The 9 T cell receptor beta chains reported below all come from one sample, sequenced in a study of cytomegalovirus exposure and HLA in healthy donors. The PCR ran on 60 Vbeta and 13 Jbeta primers. Data came from immunoSEQ multiplex PCR; TCRdb stores just in-frame clones and leaves some out. The table shows about 190,000 clones, with roughly 77% occurring only once. Sequenced input: PBMCs. These receptors came from a woman aged 45-59 years in good health and CMV-seronegative.

The gene calls are TRBV7-9 and TRBJ1-2; tentative D call: TRBD1 (6 bases). This CDR3 contains 14 residues. The V and J ends lost 1 base and 6 bases respectively, with 12 bases between them. Germline V gene data show CDR1 as SEHNR and CDR2 as FQNEAQ (reference sequence). CDR3 coding DNA: TGTGCCAGCAGCTTAGGACGGGACACTAATGGCTACACCTTC. Protein: CASSLGRDTNGYTF.

The chain is built from TRBV6-1 and TRBJ1-2; a weak D match, TRBD1 (5 bases). The CDR3 consists of 16 residues. CDR1 is MNHNS and CDR2 is SASEGT in the germline V gene. V lost 0 bases and J 5 bases, leaving 16 bases between the germline ends. The CDR3 loop is CASSEAIRAGWYGYTF. The CDR3 DNA sequence: TGTGCCAGCAGTGAAGCAATCAGGGCAGGATGGTATGGCTACACCTTC.

This clone occurred once. The V and J genes are TRBV10-3 and TRBJ2-7, with TRBD2 identical over 12 bases. V dropped 10 bases and J dropped 4; count of bases not matched to a gene: 8. Looked up from germline, CDR1 is ENHRY and CDR2 is SYGVKD. The CDR3 is 14 residues long. The CDR3 DNA reads as TGTGCCACACGGACTAGCGGGGCTTCGTACGAGCAGTACTTC. Its translation is CATRTSGASYEQYF.

The chain joins TRBV10-3 to TRBJ1-2, with 8 bases matching TRBD1. Trimming cost V 0 bases and J 4 bases; bases outside gene matches: 10. CDR1 and CDR2 from the germline V gene are ENHRY and SYGVKD. The CDR3 runs to 17 residues. CDR3 bases: TGTGCCATCAGTGAGTCGGGGACAGGTCGGGGAACCTATGGCTACACCTTC. It codes for CAISESGTGRGTYGYTF.

This clone was observed a few times. The J gene is TRBJ1-6, the V gene TRBV27; the D gene is possibly TRBD1 (5 bases). This CDR3 is built from 14 residues. V lost 6 bases, J lost 13 bases, and 19 bases lay in between. Germline CDR1 and CDR2: MNHEY and SMNVEV (reference sequence). The CDR3 DNA is TGTGCCAGCAGCCGACAGCAGTTACGGGGGCCCCTCCACTTT. This gives the protein CASSRQQLRGPLHF.

The chain links TRBV11-2 to TRBJ2-1; D not resolved. Germline V CDR1 and CDR2: SGHAT, FQNNGV. Trimming took 2 bases from V and 0 from J, leaving 8 bases between them. This CDR3 region has 15 residues. The CDR3 spells CASSLHKSSYNEQFF. In DNA, the CDR3 is TGTGCCAGCAGCTTACACAAAAGCTCCTACAATGAGCAGTTCTTC.

The J gene is TRBJ2-3, the V gene TRBV19; 7 positions match TRBD2. The CDR3 totals 16 residues. V was pared by 5 bases and J by 1 base, with 9 bases of the junction left unmatched. Germline-derived CDR1 and CDR2 are LNHDA and SQIVND (reference sequence). The CDR3 sequence: CASSSRGGSGTDTQYF. CDR3 DNA sequence: TGTGCCAGTAGTTCTCGCGGGGGTAGCGGCACAGATACGCAGTATTTT.

This chain connects TRBV12-5 to TRBJ1-5, with TRBD1 matching 7 bases. The length of the CDR3 is 14 residues. Losses at the gene ends were 2 bases for V and 7 bases for J; bases not matched to a gene: 5. Germline CDR1 is LGHNT and CDR2 is FRNRAP. The CDR3 DNA reads as TGTGCTAGTGGTTTGAAGACAGGGAACCAGCCCCAGCATTTT. It yields the protein CASGLKTGNQPQHF.

The chain joins TRBV29-1 to TRBJ2-1, with 9 bases aligning to TRBD1. V gave up 1 base and J gave up 2 bases; unmatched junction bases: 0. Germline assignment: CDR1 SQVTM and CDR2 ANQGSEA. The CDR3 runs 14 residues. CDR3 residues: CSVEGDRAYNEQFF. The CDR3 coding sequence is TGCAGCGTTGAAGGGGACAGGGCCTACAATGAGCAGTTCTTC.